What follows are 20 T cell receptor beta chains derived from one specimen sequenced in a study of blood T cell repertoires in COVID-19. Measured with immunoSEQ multiplex PCR; TCRdb has only the in-frame clones, and not every one. The sample records tens of thousands of clones, 78% being singletons. The sample was peripheral blood. The receptor set was obtained from an older man with acute or convalescent COVID-19.

The gene calls are TRBV18 and TRBJ2-7; the match to TRBD2 covers 12 bases. V dropped 3 bases and J dropped 2; count of bases not matched to a gene: 2. There are 15 residues in the CDR3. Germline CDR1 KGHSH, CDR2 LQKENI. As DNA, the CDR3 is TGTGCCAGCTCACCTAGGACTAGCGGGGCCTACGAGCAGTACTTC. This gives the protein CASSPRTSGAYEQYF.

The V and J genes are TRBV7-2 and TRBJ1-4; perhaps TRBD1 as D (6 bases). The V end was cut by 5 bases, the J end by 6 bases, with 13 bases between. Germline V lookup: CDR1 SGHTA, CDR2 FQGNSA. The length of the CDR3 is 14 residues. The CDR3 DNA sequence: TGTGCCAGCAGCCTCGGGCAGGGGCATGAAAAACTGTTTTTT. Residues: CASSLGQGHEKLFF.

This clone was found a few times. The chain uses TRBV7-9 and TRBJ1-5, with D perhaps matching TRBD1 (5 bases). Germline CDR1 reads SEHNR; CDR2 reads FQNEAQ (reference sequence). V was trimmed by 5 bases and J by 3 bases, leaving 14 bases between them. The CDR3 is 15 amino acids. The CDR3 loop is CASSPSDSFNQPQHF. Written as DNA, the CDR3 is TGTGCCAGCAGCCCGAGCGACAGTTTCAATCAGCCCCAGCATTTT.

This chain links TRBV2 with TRBJ2-3; a possible D gene is TRBD1 (5 bases). The CDR3 spans 17 residues. The V gene lost 5 bases and the J gene lost 1 base, with 19 bases spanning the gap. Per germline, CDR1 SNHLY and CDR2 FYNNEI. The CDR3 is CASSRLGAVVRTDTQYF. The CDR3 nucleotides read TGTGCCAGCAGTCGACTTGGGGCAGTAGTTCGCACAGATACGCAGTATTTT.

The chain employs TRBV7-6 and TRBJ2-3, with 10 bases fitting TRBD2. The CDR3 runs to 16 residues. Germline V CDR1 and CDR2: SGHVS, FNYEAQ. The J segment lost 2 bases and the V segment lost 5 bases, leaving 7 bases of the junction unmatched. As DNA, the CDR3 is TGTGCCAGCAGCCCCGTAGCGGGGGGCCCCACAGATACGCAGTATTTT. Amino acid sequence: CASSPVAGGPTDTQYF.

The gene calls are TRBV19 and TRBJ2-5; D ambiguous. Trimming stripped 3 bases from V and 5 bases from J, with 10 bases between. This CDR3 has 13 amino acids. The germline V gene encodes CDR1 LNHDA and CDR2 SQIVND (reference sequence). CDR3 nucleotides: TGTGCCAGTAGTATTGAGCCGTTCGAGACCCAGTACTTC. Amino acids: CASSIEPFETQYF.

V is TRBV6-5 and J is TRBJ2-4; tentative D call: TRBD2 (6 bases). Trimming took off 10 bases at V and 6 bases at J, with 16 bases between the two ends. The CDR3 consists of 13 residues. The germline gives CDR1 MNHEY, CDR2 SVGAGI. For the CDR3, the DNA is TGTGCCATTAGGTTGGGGGGATTAAACATTCAGTACTTC. It translates to CAIRLGGLNIQYF.

The chain recombines TRBV3-1 (or the pseudogene TRBV3-2) with TRBJ2-5; D might be TRBD2 (5 bases). This CDR3 comprises 16 residues. Looked up from germline, CDR1 is LGHDT and CDR2 is YNNKEL (reference sequence). V was cut by 1 base and J by 0 bases, with 12 bases left in between. CDR3 nucleotides: TGTGCCAGCAGCCAAGGGGAGAGACCGTACCAAGAGACCCAGTACTTC. Protein: CASSQGERPYQETQYF.

The chain uses TRBV14 and TRBJ2-7; D not certain. CDR1 is SGHDN, CDR2 FVKESK, per germline. The CDR3 totals 10 residues. The V end was cut by 5 bases, the J end by 7 bases, with 6 bases between. CDR3 region: CASSLSEQYF. The CDR3 DNA reads as TGTGCCAGCAGCTTGAGTGAGCAGTACTTC. The full variable domain, rest sourced from reference TRBV14 and TRBJ2-7, is EAGVTQFPSHSVIEKGQTVTLRCDPISGHDNLYWYRRVMGKEIKFLLHFVKESKQDESGMPNNRFLAERTGGTYSTLKVQPAELEDSGVYFCASSLSEQYFGPGTRLTVT.

The chain is built from TRBV2 and TRBJ2-7; maybe TRBD1 (6 bases). CDR3 length: 14 residues. V lost 5 bases and J lost 0, with 11 bases in between. Germline lookup yields CDR1 SNHLY and CDR2 FYNNEI. The CDR3 sequence: CASSRAGDSYEQYF. In DNA form, the CDR3 reads TGTGCCAGCAGTAGAGCAGGGGACTCCTACGAGCAGTACTTC.

A few counts support this clone. CDR3 sequence: CATSDAGGGKLFF. The CDR3 bases are TGTGCCACCAGTGACGCAGGGGGCGGAAAACTGTTTTTT. This sequence joins TRBV24-1 and TRBJ1-4; 8 positions match TRBD1. The CDR3 has 13 residues. With V trimmed by 4 bases and J by 10 bases, 4 bases remained unmatched. Germline V gene data show CDR1 as KGHDR and CDR2 as SFDVKD.

V is TRBV5-1 and J is TRBJ2-3; 7 bases match TRBD1. CDR3 size: 16 residues. Germline CDR1 is SGHRS and CDR2 is YFSETQ. With V trimmed by 0 bases and J by 3 bases, 7 bases remained unmatched. CDR3 bases: TGCGCCAGCAGCTTGGTGGGGGACAGATTTACAGATACGCAGTATTTT. Amino acids: CASSLVGDRFTDTQYF.

J is TRBJ2-7 and V is TRBV29-1; D might be TRBD1 (6 bases). From germline, CDR1 is SQVTM and CDR2 ANQGSEA. V was cut by 6 bases and J by 3 bases, with 15 bases left in between. There are 13 residues in the CDR3. In nucleotides, the CDR3 is TGCAGCGTAGACCCGACAGGAAACTACGAGCAGTACTTC. This codes for CSVDPTGNYEQYF.

This sequence joins TRBV20-1 and TRBJ2-1, with a possible D match to TRBD2 (5 bases). This CDR3 is 15 amino acids long. V dropped 3 bases and J dropped 1 base, with 13 bases sitting between them. The V gene's germline CDR1 is DFQATT and CDR2 SNEGSKA (reference sequence). This CDR3 is CSASVAGGSYNEQFF. The CDR3 nucleotides are TGCAGTGCTAGTGTCGCAGGAGGATCCTACAATGAGCAGTTCTTC.

This clone has just one count. The chain couples TRBV10-3 to TRBJ1-2, with D possibly matching TRBD1 (5 bases). Trimming removed 3 bases at V and 2 bases at J, with 10 bases between. CDR1 and CDR2 (germline): ENHRY, SYGVKD. The CDR3 consists of 14 residues. CDR3 in amino acids: CAISEPGRNYGYTF. Written as DNA, the CDR3 is TGTGCCATCAGTGAACCAGGGAGGAACTATGGCTACACCTTC.

The sample holds one count of this clone. The CDR3 sequence: CASRSDRFNEKLFF. Written as DNA, the CDR3 is TGTGCCAGCAGATCCGACAGGTTTAATGAAAAACTGTTTTTT. The chain carries TRBV5-4 and TRBJ1-4; D is possibly TRBD1 (6 bases). CDR1 is SGHNT, CDR2 YYREEE, per germline (reference sequence). This CDR3 spans 14 amino acids. Deletions cut 5 bases from V and 4 bases from J, with 12 bases between.

Only one count was recorded for this clone. The rearrangement joins TRBV7-6 to TRBJ2-1; TRBD1 matches 8 bases. This CDR3 contains 17 residues. Germline V lookup: CDR1 SGHVS, CDR2 FNYEAQ. Germline trimming cut 5 bases from V and 4 bases from J; bases unmatched to any gene: 13. CDR3 DNA: TGTGCCAGCAGCCCTGGACAGGGCCTAGACCCTTACAATGAGCAGTTCTTC. It translates to CASSPGQGLDPYNEQFF.

Note on this clone: Germline is not matched at one junction end, which may reflect a read error. J is TRBJ1-3 and V is TRBV3-1 (or the pseudogene TRBV3-2); D remains unclear. The germline V gene encodes CDR1 LGHDT and CDR2 YNNKEL (reference sequence). The CDR3 length is 12 residues. CDR3 residues: CASGQSGNTIYF. The CDR3 bases are TGTGCCAGCGGCCAGAGTGGAAACACCATATATTTT.

The chain carries TRBV6-5 and TRBJ2-1; possible D gene TRBD1, 5 bases. The CDR3 spans 14 residues. The germline V and J ends were trimmed by 5 bases and 9 bases, with 17 bases remaining between them. CDR1 MNHEY and CDR2 SVGAGI come from the germline V gene. The CDR3 spells CASSRQFSGGEQFF. The DNA for the CDR3 is TGTGCCAGCAGTCGACAGTTTTCCGGCGGTGAGCAGTTCTTC.

This chain uses TRBV6-5 with TRBJ1-2; D is unclear. Germline assignment: CDR1 MNHEY and CDR2 SVGAGI. The CDR3 loop spans 16 amino acids. V lost 0 bases, J lost 8 bases, and 19 bases lay in between. The CDR3, as DNA: TGTGCCAGCAGTTACTCGTACAATGCGGACTCCAAAGGCTACACCTTC. This translates into CASSYSYNADSKGYTF.